The sequence of this T cell receptor beta chain was determined in a study of blood T cells in healthy people across ages. A J-beta primer mix and a sample-barcoded 5' primer were used in a second PCR of roughly 7 to 12 cycles. TCRdb called the 5' RACE reads again in MiXCR, with one record for every CDR3 protein. Of about a million distinct CDR3 sequences in the sample, roughly two fifths were seen once. The CDR3 covers 14 residues. V was trimmed by 6 bases and J by 2 bases, leaving 10 bases between them. The TCR sequence derives from a man between 18 and 29 years old in good health. Specimen: blood. The chain recombines TRBV12-3 or TRBV12-4 with TRBJ1-4, with a possible D match to TRBD1 (5 bases). For the CDR3, the DNA is TGTGCCAGCAGAGACGGGACGACTAATGAAAAACTGTTTTTT. It encodes CASRDGTTNEKLFF.